A selection of T cell receptor beta chains follows, all from one sample in a study of brain T cells in children with intractable seizures. Sequencing was performed with immunoSEQ multiplex PCR; in TCRdb, only in-frame clones are kept and a portion is missing. The repertoire includes about 340,000 clones, 85% to 95% of them detected once, and 4.5% to 7% sits in the top ten. Here the sequenced sample was peripheral blood, taken roughly 5 months after surgery. The receptors shown here come from a boy under three years old with tuberous sclerosis and intractable seizures. Both conserved end residues are part of each CDR3. The order of the fields is D gene, J gene, V gene, clone size, CDR3 DNA, CDR3 protein. A D gene is named only where the DNA matches it firmly. For some rows the clone size is stated as once, few or many, or as a class when expanded; others skip it.

>NA|TRBJ2-1|TRBV19|once
TGTGCCAGTAGTATAGGGCGGGGACAGTCGGTCTTC
CASSIGRGQSVF
>TRBD1|TRBJ1-6|TRBV6-6|NA
TGTGCCACGAGCAGGGGGTTTAATTCACCCCTCCACTTT
CATSRGFNSPLHF
>TRBD2|TRBJ2-3|TRBV5-6|NA
TGTGCCAGCAGCCTCTTGGGAGCGGGAGGATGGCGGGGTACAGATACGCAGTATTTT
CASSLLGAGGWRGTDTQYF
>NA|TRBJ2-1|TRBV7-8|NA
TGTGCCAGCACACCCGACGACTATACAACCTATGAGCAGTTCTTC
CASTPDDYTTYEQFF
>NA|TRBJ2-7|TRBV6-5|NA
TGTGCCAGCAGCCGGTACGGGGAGGACTACGAGCAGTACTTC
CASSRYGEDYEQYF
>TRBD1|TRBJ1-1|TRBV29-1|NA
TGCAGCGTTGTGGGACAGGTTATGAACACTGAAGCTTTCTTT
CSVVGQVMNTEAFF
>NA|TRBJ1-2|TRBV21-1|NA
TGTGCCAGCAGCAAAGATGAGGGGGCCGACTATGGCTACACCTTC
CASSKDEGADYGYTF
>TRBD1|TRBJ2-5|TRBV6-5|NA
TGTGCCACCCTTACAGGGGAAAAAGAGACCCAGTACTTC
CATLTGEKETQYF
>NA|TRBJ2-7|TRBV30|NA
TGTGCCTGGAGCCCCGGGGCCTACGAGCAGTACTTC
CAWSPGAYEQYF
>NA|TRBJ2-3|TRBV6-5|NA
TGTGCCAGCAGTTACAGGGGTGGCACAGATACGCAGTATTTT
CASSYRGGTDTQYF
>NA|TRBJ2-3|TRBV20-1|NA
TGCAGTGCTACCGAAACAGATACGCAGTATTTT
CSATETDTQYF
>TRBD1|TRBJ2-5|TRBV6-6|NA
TGTGCCAGCAGTTTATCTCCGGGACAGACTCTAGAGACCCAGTACTTC
CASSLSPGQTLETQYF
>TRBD2|TRBJ2-2|TRBV11-3|NA
TGTGCCAGCAGCCAATACGGCGGGGGGCACAACACCGGGGAGCTGTTTTTT
CASSQYGGGHNTGELFF
>NA|TRBJ1-3|TRBV6-6|NA
TGTGCCAGCAGTTACGGGACTTCTGGAAACACCATATATTTT
CASSYGTSGNTIYF
>TRBD2|TRBJ2-1|TRBV4-1|NA
TGCGCCAGCAGCCAGGCCCTAGCGGGGGGGCTTAATGAGCAGTTCTTC
CASSQALAGGLNEQFF
>NA|TRBJ1-2|TRBV7-2|NA
TGTGCCAGCAGCCTCAACCAAGGCTATGGCTACACCTTC
CASSLNQGYGYTF
>NA|TRBJ2-1|TRBV11-3|NA
TGTGCCAGCAGCCCTGAGTATCCCAATGAGCAGTTCTTC
CASSPEYPNEQFF
>NA|TRBJ2-5|TRBV3-1/TRBV3-2|once
TGTGCCAGCAGCCCGTCGCGGGGGCGTCTTAGAGAGACCCAGTACTTC
CASSPSRGRLRETQYF
>TRBD2|TRBJ2-2|TRBV2|NA
TGTGCCAGCAGAGGGGTTACCGGGACTAGTGGGACCGGGGAGCTGTTTTTT
CASRGVTGTSGTGELFF
>NA|TRBJ1-2|TRBV23-1|NA
TGCGCCAGCAGTCAATCAGGTACTGAGAGGGGGGCAGGTGGCTACACCTTC
CASSQSGTERGAGGYTF
>TRBD1|TRBJ1-5|TRBV10-3|NA
TGTGCCATCAGTGAGGGACCAGCAGGGGGGCCCCAGCATTTT
CAISEGPAGGPQHF
>NA|TRBJ1-6|TRBV5-6|NA
TGTGCCAGCAGCTTGATAATTGGGGGTTCACCCCTCCACTTT
CASSLIIGGSPLHF
>NA|TRBJ2-6|TRBV19|once
TGTGCCAGTAGTCGGGGGAGAGGGGCCGATGGGGCCAACGTCCTGACTTTC
CASSRGRGADGANVLTF
>NA|TRBJ1-1|TRBV19|NA
TGTGCCAGTAGGTTGTTCCCCGAGAACACTGAAGCTTTCTTT
CASRLFPENTEAFF
>TRBD2|TRBJ2-5|TRBV4-1|NA
TGCGCCAGCAGCCAAGCCATAGCGGGAGGGCAAGAGACCCAGTACTTC
CASSQAIAGGQETQYF
>NA|TRBJ2-2|TRBV5-4|NA
TGTGCCAGCAGCTTGCGGGGGTACACCGGGGAGCTGTTTTTT
CASSLRGYTGELFF
>NA|TRBJ1-1|TRBV14|NA
TGTGCCAGCAGCCGCCTCGGGGGGCTAGACACTGAAGCTTTCTTT
CASSRLGGLDTEAFF
>TRBD2|TRBJ2-3|TRBV6-5|NA
TGTGCCAGCAGTCTGGCCGGGAGGGCCGGGGATACGCAGTATTTT
CASSLAGRAGDTQYF
>NA|TRBJ2-5|TRBV11-2|NA
TGTGCCAGCAGCTTAGGGGGCGGATGGGAGACCCAGTACTTC
CASSLGGGWETQYF
>NA|TRBJ1-5|TRBV6-5|NA
TGTGCCAGCAGTCCGGGACTTAATCAGCCCCAGCATTTT
CASSPGLNQPQHF
>NA|TRBJ1-2|TRBV5-5|NA
TGTGCCAGCAGCTTGTCTGGGGATGGCTACACCTTC
CASSLSGDGYTF
>TRBD2|TRBJ2-1|TRBV5-4|NA
TGTGCCAGCAGCTTGGCAGGCGGGAGGGGGCGGTTCTTC
CASSLAGGRGRFF
>NA|TRBJ1-5|TRBV5-1|NA
TGCGCCAGCAGAGGGAGCAATCAGCCCCAGCATTTT
CASRGSNQPQHF
>NA|TRBJ2-7|TRBV7-9|NA
TGTGCCAGCAGCCCCCCAAGGGTCGGAGACTACTACGAGCAGTACTTC
CASSPPRVGDYYEQYF
>TRBD2|TRBJ2-7|TRBV6-5|NA
TGTGCCAGCTGCGTTGAGGCGGGAGGGTACGAGCAGTACTTC
CASCVEAGGYEQYF
>NA|TRBJ2-7|TRBV19|NA
TGTGCCAGTAGTTCGGACGGTTACTACGAGCAGTACTTC
CASSSDGYYEQYF
>NA|TRBJ1-2|TRBV6-5|NA
TGTGCCAGCAGTTACTCGACAGTACGGAACTATGGCTACACCTTC
CASSYSTVRNYGYTF
>NA|TRBJ1-5|TRBV27|NA
TGTGCCAGCAGTCCATCGAGAACAGGGATGAAGCCCCAGCATTTT
CASSPSRTGMKPQHF
>NA|TRBJ1-1|TRBV27|NA
TGTGCCAGCAGTTTATTCTGGGGAAGCACTGAAGCTTTCTTT
CASSLFWGSTEAFF
>NA|TRBJ2-2|TRBV5-1|NA
TGCGCCAGCAGCACTAAGGCCGGGGAGCTGTTTTTT
CASSTKAGELFF
>NA|TRBJ1-2|TRBV5-1|NA
TGCGCCAGCAGCTCGCTTGGAATTTCAGGGATCTATGGCTACACCTTC
CASSSLGISGIYGYTF
>TRBD1|TRBJ2-2|TRBV24-1|NA
TGTGCCACCAGTGATTCACAGGGGGCCGGGGAGCTGTTTTTT
CATSDSQGAGELFF
>NA|TRBJ2-5|TRBV19|NA
TGTGCCAGTGAAAAGGCGTACCTCCAAGAGACCCAGTACTTC
CASEKAYLQETQYF
>NA|TRBJ2-3|TRBV11-1|NA
TGTGCCAGCAGCTTCTCGAAGACGCAGTATTTT
CASSFSKTQYF
>TRBD1|TRBJ2-3|TRBV5-4|NA
TGTGCCAGCAGCTTAGGACAGGGACTCACAGATACGCAGTATTTT
CASSLGQGLTDTQYF
>TRBD2|TRBJ2-3|TRBV11-2|NA
TGTGCCAGCAGCCCGACTCTTGGAGGGGAGGGTTGGGGTACGCAGTATTTT
CASSPTLGGEGWGTQYF
>TRBD1|TRBJ2-5|TRBV5-8|once
TGTGCCAGCAGCTTCGGGACAGGGTCGCAAGAGACCCAGTACTTC
CASSFGTGSQETQYF
>NA|TRBJ2-1|TRBV5-5|NA
TGTGCCAGCAGCTGGGGGGCAGGGGCCCTTAGCTCCTACAATGAGCAGTTCTTC
CASSWGAGALSSYNEQFF
>NA|TRBJ2-7|TRBV2|NA
TGTGCCAGCAATGGCCTTCTGGGCTACGAGCAGTACTTC
CASNGLLGYEQYF
>NA|TRBJ2-6|TRBV4-2|NA
TGTGCCAGCAGCCCACAGCAGGGGGGTACGGCTGGGGCCAACGTCCTGACTTTC
CASSPQQGGTAGANVLTF
>NA|TRBJ1-2|TRBV7-2|NA
TGTGCCAGCAGCCCCGGTGGAGGGGGTAGCTATGGCTACACCTTC
CASSPGGGGSYGYTF
>NA|TRBJ2-3|TRBV9|NA
TGTGCCAGCAGCGCAGGAAGTGGGAGGACAGATACGCAGTATTTT
CASSAGSGRTDTQYF
>TRBD1|TRBJ2-7|TRBV4-1|NA
TGCGCCAGCAGCCAAAAGGACAGGGGGCCAAACGAGCAGTACTTC
CASSQKDRGPNEQYF
>NA|TRBJ2-7|TRBV10-3|NA
TGTGCCATCAGTGAGACCAGACGCGAGCAGTACTTC
CAISETRREQYF
>NA|TRBJ1-1|TRBV27|NA
TGTGCCAGCAGCCGGACAGAGGGATTAGGCACTGAAGCTTTCTTT
CASSRTEGLGTEAFF